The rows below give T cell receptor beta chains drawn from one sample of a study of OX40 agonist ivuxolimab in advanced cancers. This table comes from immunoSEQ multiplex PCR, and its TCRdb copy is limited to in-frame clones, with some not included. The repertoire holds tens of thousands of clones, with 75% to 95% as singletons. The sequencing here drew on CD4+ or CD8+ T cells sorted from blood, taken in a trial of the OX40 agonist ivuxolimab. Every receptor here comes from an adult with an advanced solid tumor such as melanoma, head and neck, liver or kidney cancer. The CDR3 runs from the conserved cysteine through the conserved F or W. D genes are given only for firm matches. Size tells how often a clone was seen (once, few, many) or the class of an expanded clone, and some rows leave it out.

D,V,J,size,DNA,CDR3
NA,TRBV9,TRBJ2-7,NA,TGTGCCAGCAGCGTAGCGCCTAGAAACGTCGAGCAGTACTTC,CASSVAPRNVEQYF
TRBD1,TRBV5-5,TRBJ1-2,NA,TGTGCCAGCAGTCCGACAGGGGGCAATGTCTATGGCTACACCTTC,CASSPTGGNVYGYTF
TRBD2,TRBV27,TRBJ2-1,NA,TGTGCCAGCAGACTGACTAGCGGGAGTTTATACAATGAGCAGTTCTTC,CASRLTSGSLYNEQFF
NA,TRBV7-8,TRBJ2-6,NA,TGTGCCAGCAGCTTAGGGGGGCGAGCCTACTCTGGGGCCAACGTCCTGACTTTC,CASSLGGRAYSGANVLTF
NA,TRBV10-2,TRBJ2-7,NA,TGCGCCAGCAGTGTGAACGACTACGAGCAGTACTTC,CASSVNDYEQYF
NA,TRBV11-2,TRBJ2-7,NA,TGTGCCAGCAGCTTAACCGGACGCCGCTCCTACGAGCAGTACTTC,CASSLTGRRSYEQYF
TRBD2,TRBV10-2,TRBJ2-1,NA,TGCGCCAGCAGGGGGCGGGAGATCACCTACAATGAGCAGTTCTTC,CASRGREITYNEQFF
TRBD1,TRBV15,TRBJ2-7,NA,TGTGCCACCAGCAGAGAGTGGGACAGGGAAGTCTTGGAGCAGTACTTC,CATSREWDREVLEQYF
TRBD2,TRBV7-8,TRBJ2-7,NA,TGTGCCAGCAGCCACACTAGCGGGAGGGCCTGGGAGCAGTACTTC,CASSHTSGRAWEQYF
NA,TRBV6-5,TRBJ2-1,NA,TGTGCCAGCAGTTACCATGGGCCGGCAAATGAGCAGTTCTTC,CASSYHGPANEQFF
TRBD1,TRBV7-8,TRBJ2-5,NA,TGTGCCACCTCGGCAGGGGGAGCCCAAGAGACCCAGTACTTC,CATSAGGAQETQYF
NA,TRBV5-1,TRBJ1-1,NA,TGCGCCAGCAGCCCCGGATGGAACCCGAACACTGAAGCTTTCTTT,CASSPGWNPNTEAFF
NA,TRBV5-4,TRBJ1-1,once,TGTGCCAGCAGCTTGGGGCAGGGGCCCGGAAGGACTGAAGCTTTCTTT,CASSLGQGPGRTEAFF
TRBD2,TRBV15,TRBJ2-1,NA,TGTGCCACCAGCAGAGAGCTAGCGGGAGGGCCCATTGAGCAGTTCTTC,CATSRELAGGPIEQFF
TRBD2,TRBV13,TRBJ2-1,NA,TGTGCCAGCAGCCTCTCCGGGACTAGTCCTTACAATGAGCAGTTCTTC,CASSLSGTSPYNEQFF
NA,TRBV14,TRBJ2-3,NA,TGTGCCAGCAGCCTAAAAAGCGTCCGTTGGGGGGATACGCAGTATTTT,CASSLKSVRWGDTQYF
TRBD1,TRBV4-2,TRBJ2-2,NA,TGTGCCAGCAGCCTGGACCCGGGACAGGGCCTGTTTTTT,CASSLDPGQGLFF
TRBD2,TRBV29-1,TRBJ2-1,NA,TGCAGCGTTGTGAGGACTAGCGTCCCCCGGGGGGCGTTCTTC,CSVVRTSVPRGAFF
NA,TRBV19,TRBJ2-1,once,TGTGCCAGTAGTAGGGAACTTTACAATGAGCAGTTCTTC,CASSRELYNEQFF
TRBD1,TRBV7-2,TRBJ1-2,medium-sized,TGTGCCAGCAGCTTCGGGACAGGGTGGTATGGCTACACCTTC,CASSFGTGWYGYTF
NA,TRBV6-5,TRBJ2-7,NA,TGTGCCAGCAGCTTCGACAGCTACGAGCAGTACTTC,CASSFDSYEQYF
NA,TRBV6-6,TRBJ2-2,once,TGTGCCAGCAGTTACTCGAAGCACACCGGGGAGCTGTTTTTT,CASSYSKHTGELFF
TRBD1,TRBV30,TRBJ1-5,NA,TGTGCCTGGGGGACAGTTGGGAATAATCAGCCCCAGCATTTT,CAWGTVGNNQPQHF
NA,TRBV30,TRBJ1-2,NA,TGTGCCTGGAGCGGGGGGATCTATGGCTACACCTTC,CAWSGGIYGYTF
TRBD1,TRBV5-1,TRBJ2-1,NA,TGCGCCAGCGGCAGGGACAGGAGTGGGGATGAGCAGTTCTTC,CASGRDRSGDEQFF